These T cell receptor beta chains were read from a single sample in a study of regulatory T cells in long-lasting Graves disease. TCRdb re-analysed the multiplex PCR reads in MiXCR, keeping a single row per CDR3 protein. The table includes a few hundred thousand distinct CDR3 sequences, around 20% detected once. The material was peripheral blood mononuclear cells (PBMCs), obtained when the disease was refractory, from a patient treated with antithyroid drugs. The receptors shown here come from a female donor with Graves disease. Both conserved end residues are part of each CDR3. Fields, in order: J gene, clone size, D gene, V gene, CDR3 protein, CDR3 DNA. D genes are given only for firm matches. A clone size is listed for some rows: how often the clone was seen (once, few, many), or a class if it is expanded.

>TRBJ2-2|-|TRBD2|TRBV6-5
CASSSSRLAGDVGELFF
TGTGCCAGCAGTTCATCTCGACTAGCGGGAGATGTCGGGGAGCTGTTTTTT
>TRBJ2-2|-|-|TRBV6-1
CASSRSQNTGELFF
TGTGCCAGCAGCCGGTCACAGAACACCGGGGAGCTGTTTTTT
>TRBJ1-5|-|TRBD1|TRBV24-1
CATSERTGTNQPQHF
TGTGCCACCAGTGAAAGGACAGGGACCAATCAGCCCCAGCATTTT
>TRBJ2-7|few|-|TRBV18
CASSLKDLAGEQYF
TGTGCCAGCTCACTGAAGGACCTCGCGGGGGAGCAGTACTTC
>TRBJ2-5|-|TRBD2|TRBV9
CASSWSGRVQETQYF
TGTGCCAGCAGCTGGAGCGGGAGGGTACAAGAGACCCAGTACTTC
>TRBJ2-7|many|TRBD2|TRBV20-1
CSARGGRGGRTYEQYF
TGCAGTGCTAGAGGGGGTCGGGGCGGGAGGACCTACGAGCAGTACTTC
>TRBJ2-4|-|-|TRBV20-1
CSARDADGDPTKNIQYF
TGCAGTGCTAGAGATGCGGACGGGGACCCCACAAAAAACATTCAGTACTTC
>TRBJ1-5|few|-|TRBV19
CASSTDRKIGQPQHF
TGTGCCAGTAGTACCGACAGGAAAATAGGTCAGCCCCAGCATTTT
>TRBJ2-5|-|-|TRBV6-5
CASSYSNVETQYF
TGTGCCAGCAGTTACTCGAACGTTGAGACCCAGTACTTC
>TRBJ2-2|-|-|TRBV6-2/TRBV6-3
CASRPSNTGELFF
TGTGCCAGTCGCCCCTCGAACACCGGGGAGCTGTTTTTT
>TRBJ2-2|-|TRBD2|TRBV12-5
CASGLAPLEGLAGGTGELFF
TGTGCTAGTGGTTTGGCCCCCCTGGAGGGACTAGCGGGGGGCACCGGGGAGCTGTTTTTT
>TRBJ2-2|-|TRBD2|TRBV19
CASSMGTSGVVTGELFF
TGTGCCAGTAGTATGGGGACTAGCGGGGTTGTAACCGGGGAGCTGTTTTTT
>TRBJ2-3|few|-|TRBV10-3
CAIKGGYSTDTQYF
TGTGCCATCAAAGGGGGATACAGCACAGATACGCAGTATTTT
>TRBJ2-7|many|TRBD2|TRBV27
CASSVGTSGSREQYF
TGTGCCAGCAGTGTCGGGACTAGCGGGAGTCGCGAGCAGTACTTC
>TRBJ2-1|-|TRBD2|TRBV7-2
CASSLVGLAGGYNEQFF
TGTGCCAGCAGCTTAGTCGGACTAGCGGGAGGGTACAATGAGCAGTTCTTC
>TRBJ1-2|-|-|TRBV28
CASSFWRIYGYTF
TGTGCCAGCAGTTTCTGGCGGATCTATGGCTACACCTTC
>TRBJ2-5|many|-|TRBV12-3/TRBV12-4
CASSTGQPRETQYF
TGTGCCAGCAGCACTGGACAGCCTCGGGAGACCCAGTACTTC
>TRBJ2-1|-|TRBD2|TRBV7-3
CASSLGLAAPNEQFF
TGTGCCAGCAGCCTAGGACTAGCGGCCCCCAATGAGCAGTTCTTC
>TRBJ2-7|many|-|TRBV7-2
CASSFRASSAYEQYF
TGTGCCAGCAGCTTCCGGGCTTCTTCCGCCTACGAGCAGTACTTC
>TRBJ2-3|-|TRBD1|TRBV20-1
CSARGPGTDTQYF
TGCAGTGCAAGGGGGCCGGGGACAGATACGCAGTATTTT
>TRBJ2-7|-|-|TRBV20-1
CSAEGPTSSYEQYF
TGCAGTGCCGAGGGACCTACAAGCTCCTACGAGCAGTACTTC
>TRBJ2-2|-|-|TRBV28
CASSPIEASTGELFF
TGTGCCAGCAGTCCTATAGAAGCATCCACCGGGGAGCTGTTTTTT
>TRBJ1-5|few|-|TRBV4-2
CASSLNADPHQPQHF
TGTGCCAGCAGCCTAAACGCAGACCCCCATCAGCCCCAGCATTTT
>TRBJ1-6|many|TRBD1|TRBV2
CATVTGTENNSPLHF
TGTGCCACCGTTACAGGGACAGAAAATAATTCACCCCTCCACTTT
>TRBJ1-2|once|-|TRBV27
CASSRTDRSTNYGYTF
TGTGCCAGCAGTCGGACAGACCGAAGCACTAACTATGGCTACACCTTC
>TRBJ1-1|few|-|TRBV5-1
CASSYGGGRNTEAFF
TGCGCCAGCAGTTATGGGGGAGGTAGGAACACTGAAGCTTTCTTT
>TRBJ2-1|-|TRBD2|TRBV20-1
CSARDLGGWASGRPNEQFF
TGCAGTGCTAGAGATTTAGGGGGTTGGGCTAGCGGGAGGCCCAATGAGCAGTTCTTC
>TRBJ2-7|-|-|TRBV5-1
CASSLPDSNYEQYF
TGCGCCAGCAGCTTGCCCGACTCGAACTACGAGCAGTACTTC
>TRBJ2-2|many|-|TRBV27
CASRFAGELFF
TGTGCCAGCAGATTTGCCGGGGAGCTGTTTTTT
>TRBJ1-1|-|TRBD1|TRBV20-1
CSARPGQGNTEAFF
TGCAGTGCTAGACCGGGACAGGGTAACACTGAAGCTTTCTTT
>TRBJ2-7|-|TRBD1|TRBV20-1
CSATPTGGPYEQYF
TGCAGTGCTACCCCCACAGGGGGTCCCTACGAGCAGTACTTC
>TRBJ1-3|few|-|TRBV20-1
CSARQPASSGNTIYF
TGCAGTGCCCGACAGCCTGCTAGCTCTGGAAACACCATATATTTT
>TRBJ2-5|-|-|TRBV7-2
CASSPGTLKETQYF
TGTGCCAGCAGCCCAGGTACCCTCAAAGAGACCCAGTACTTC
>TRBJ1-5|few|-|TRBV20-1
CSARSSSNQPQHF
TGCAGTGCTAGGAGTTCTAGCAATCAGCCCCAGCATTTT
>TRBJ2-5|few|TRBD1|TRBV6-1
CASRKGQGETQYF
TGTGCCAGCAGGAAGGGACAGGGGGAGACCCAGTACTTC
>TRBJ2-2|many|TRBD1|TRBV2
CASRSTGANTGELFF
TGTGCCAGCAGGTCCACAGGGGCTAACACCGGGGAGCTGTTTTTT
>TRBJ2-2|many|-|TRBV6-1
CASSDRVSNTGELFF
TGTGCCAGCAGTGACAGAGTTTCGAACACCGGGGAGCTGTTTTTT
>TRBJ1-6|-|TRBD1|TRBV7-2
CASSGKQGVGDSPLHF
TGTGCCAGCAGCGGGAAGCAGGGGGTCGGTGATTCACCCCTCCACTTT
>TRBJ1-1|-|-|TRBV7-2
CASSPRLGNEAFF
TGTGCCAGCAGCCCACGCCTAGGAAATGAAGCTTTCTTT
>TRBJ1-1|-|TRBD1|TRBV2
CASNRDRGSNTEAFF
TGTGCCAGCAACCGGGACAGGGGATCTAACACTGAAGCTTTCTTT
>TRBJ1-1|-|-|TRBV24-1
CATSGGTSEAFF
TGTGCCACCAGTGGTGGGACGTCTGAAGCTTTCTTT
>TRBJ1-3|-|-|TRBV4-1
CASSQDGGSGNTIYF
TGCGCCAGCAGCCAAGACGGGGGCTCTGGAAACACCATATATTTT
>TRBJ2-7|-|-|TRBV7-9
CASSQNLDRGLYEQYF
TGTGCCAGCAGCCAGAACCTTGACAGGGGACTATACGAGCAGTACTTC
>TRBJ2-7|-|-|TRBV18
CASSPPRRMRGGDYEQYF
TGTGCCAGCTCACCACCGCGGAGAATGAGGGGAGGTGACTACGAGCAGTACTTC
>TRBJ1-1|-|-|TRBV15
CATSRGIITEAFF
TGTGCCACCAGCAGAGGGATCATCACTGAAGCTTTCTTT
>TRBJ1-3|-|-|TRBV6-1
CASSDSGSGNTIYF
TGTGCCAGCAGTGACTCGGGATCCGGAAACACCATATATTTT
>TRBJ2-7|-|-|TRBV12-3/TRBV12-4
CASSFSDWGNEQYF
TGTGCCAGCAGTTTTTCGGACTGGGGTAACGAGCAGTACTTC
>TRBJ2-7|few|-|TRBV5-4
CASSLSDFPYEQYF
TGTGCCAGCAGCTTATCTGACTTTCCCTACGAGCAGTACTTC
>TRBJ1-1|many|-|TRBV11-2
CASSSIRLSLWTEAFF
TGTGCCAGCAGCTCGATCCGTTTATCCCTGTGGACTGAAGCTTTCTTT
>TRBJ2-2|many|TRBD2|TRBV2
CASSARTSGFTGELFF
TGTGCCAGCAGTGCCCGGACTAGCGGGTTCACCGGGGAGCTGTTTTTT
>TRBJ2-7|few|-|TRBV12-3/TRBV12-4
CATQGEVGSYEQYF
TGTGCCACACAGGGCGAAGTCGGCTCCTACGAGCAGTACTTC